Below are 2 T cell receptor beta chains sequenced from a single sample in a study of T-cell memory formation after mild COVID-19. MiXCR, run by TCRdb on the 5' RACE reads, gives a single entry per CDR3 protein. The sample includes about 16,000 distinct CDR3 sequences, 23% of them seen just once. Specimen: PBMCs or a T cell subset sorted from them (not recorded which). The receptors shown here come from a man younger than 35 who had mild COVID-19 (a few samples of this study predate the infection). Cell type and time point are not known.

This clonotype was recorded at least ten times. The V and J genes are TRBV9 and TRBJ2-3; D is unresolved. CDR3 length equals 15 residues. The V and J ends lost 1 base and 2 bases respectively, with 11 bases between them. From germline, CDR1 is SGDLS and CDR2 YYNGEE. Written as DNA, the CDR3 is TGTGCCAGCAGCGTACTGCTCCGTCCCACAGATACGCAGTATTTT. This translates into CASSVLLRPTDTQYF.

This clonotype was observed many times. The rearrangement links TRBV27 to TRBJ2-1; 8 bases fit TRBD1. J was trimmed by 0 bases and V by 8 bases; bases with no gene match: 12. Germline V gene lookup returns CDR1 MNHEY and CDR2 SMNVEV (reference sequence). The CDR3 contains 17 residues. CDR3 sequence (DNA): TGTGCCAGCTTCCCTACCGGACAGGGAACCTCCTACAATGAGCAGTTCTTC. Its translation: CASFPTGQGTSYNEQFF.